A selection of T cell receptor beta chains follows, all from one sample in a study of control samples from healthy donors and cancer patients. Profiled with immunoSEQ multiplex PCR; TCRdb holds only in-frame clones, not every one. The sample yields about 51,000 clones, around 90% seen once. Sequenced input: PBMCs. The receptors derive from a man aged 40-50 years with colorectal cancer. Both conserved end residues are part of each CDR3. The order of the fields is D gene, J gene, clone size, V gene, CDR3 DNA, CDR3 protein. D genes are given only for firm matches. Not all rows give a size; the values are once, few, many and, for expanded clones, a class.

>NA|TRBJ2-7|NA|TRBV28
TGTGCCAGCAAGGGGACACACTACGAGCAGTACTTC
CASKGTHYEQYF
>TRBD1|TRBJ1-1|NA|TRBV14
TGTGCCAGCAGCCAAGAGGTCGGGACAGGGACTTTTGTGAACACTGAAGCTTTCTTT
CASSQEVGTGTFVNTEAFF
>NA|TRBJ2-4|NA|TRBV19
TGTGCCAGTAGTATTGGTCGGGCAGGAAAAAACATTCAGTACTTC
CASSIGRAGKNIQYF
>TRBD1|TRBJ1-3|NA|TRBV3-1/TRBV3-2
TGTGCCAGCAGCCGAGTACCAGGGACAGGGGGCCGGTTTCCTGGAAACACCATATATTTT
CASSRVPGTGGRFPGNTIYF
>NA|TRBJ2-7|once|TRBV11-3
TGTGCCAGCAGCTTAGGGTGGTCCTACGAGCAGTACTTC
CASSLGWSYEQYF
>TRBD1|TRBJ2-1|NA|TRBV5-8
TGTGCCAGCAGCAATGAGGACCGGGACAGAAGCAACAATGAGCAGTTCTTC
CASSNEDRDRSNNEQFF
>TRBD2|TRBJ2-4|NA|TRBV28
TGTGCCAGCAGTTTTAGCGGGGAGGCCATTCAGTACTTC
CASSFSGEAIQYF
>TRBD2|TRBJ2-7|NA|TRBV10-3
TGTGCCATCAGCGGGACTAGCGGGAGAGGTTACGAGCAGTACTTC
CAISGTSGRGYEQYF
>NA|TRBJ1-2|NA|TRBV20-1
TGCGGTACATCTCCCGGGGACGGCTACACCTTC
CGTSPGDGYTF
>TRBD2|TRBJ2-7|NA|TRBV6-5
TGTGCCAGCAGTTACCTAGCGGGGACCGCCTACGAGCAGTACTTC
CASSYLAGTAYEQYF
>TRBD1|TRBJ2-7|NA|TRBV5-1
TGCGCCAGCAGCTCGGGGACAGGGACCTACGAGCAGTACTTC
CASSSGTGTYEQYF
>TRBD1|TRBJ2-5|NA|TRBV25-1
TGTGCCAGCAGTGAGCGTCAGGGGGCAGCTTTTGCCCCAGAGACCCAGTACTTC
CASSERQGAAFAPETQYF
>NA|TRBJ2-4|NA|TRBV4-1
TGCGCCAGCAGCCAAGAAATAGAGGGCATTCAGTACTTC
CASSQEIEGIQYF
>NA|TRBJ2-2|NA|TRBV7-9
TGTGCCAGCAGGGAGGCTGGATACACCGGGGAGCTGTTTTTT
CASREAGYTGELFF
>NA|TRBJ2-4|NA|TRBV24-1
TGTGCCACCAGTGACCGGGACACCGCAGACATTCAGTACTTC
CATSDRDTADIQYF
>TRBD2|TRBJ2-1|once|TRBV10-3
TGTGCCATCAGTGCTGCTAGCGGGACATTTCAGTTCTTC
CAISAASGTFQFF
>NA|TRBJ1-1|NA|TRBV6-5
TGTGCCAGCAGTTCGACCAAGAACACTGAAGCTTTCTTT
CASSSTKNTEAFF
>NA|TRBJ2-7|NA|TRBV12-3/TRBV12-4
TGTGCCAGCAGCTCTACCCCCTACGAGCAGTACTTC
CASSSTPYEQYF
>NA|TRBJ1-1|once|TRBV5-1
TGCGCCAGCAGTTTAAGACACCAAGATGAAGCTTTCTTT
CASSLRHQDEAFF
>TRBD1|TRBJ1-2|NA|TRBV10-3
TGTGCCATCAGTGAGTCGACTGGACAGGGCTATGGCTACACCTTC
CAISESTGQGYGYTF
>NA|TRBJ2-1|NA|TRBV6-1
TGTGCCAGCAGTGAAGCGAGGGTACAGGAGCAGTTCTTC
CASSEARVQEQFF
>TRBD2|TRBJ2-5|NA|TRBV12-5
TGTGCTAGTGTCCCTTGGGCGGGAGACCGGGGGGAGACCCAGTACTTC
CASVPWAGDRGETQYF
>NA|TRBJ1-5|NA|TRBV24-1
TGTGCCACCAGTGATTCAGGCGGGGGGTATAGCAATCAGCCCCAGCATTTT
CATSDSGGGYSNQPQHF
>NA|TRBJ2-3|once|TRBV6-5
TGTGCCAGCAGTTTACCGGGCACAGATACGCAGTATTTT
CASSLPGTDTQYF
>NA|TRBJ2-7|NA|TRBV5-6
TGTGCCAGCAGCCGACAGAATTCCTACGAGCAGTACTTC
CASSRQNSYEQYF
>NA|TRBJ1-1|NA|TRBV7-9
TGTGCCAGCAGCCCGAGGGCGGGGCCGGCTGAAGCTTTCTTT
CASSPRAGPAEAFF
>TRBD1|TRBJ2-4|NA|TRBV6-2/TRBV6-3
TGTGCCAGCAGTTACCCGGACAGGGAAATAGTAAACATTCAGTACTTC
CASSYPDREIVNIQYF
>NA|TRBJ2-2|NA|TRBV7-6
TGTGCCAGCAGCCCGACGACTTCAGCCGGCAACACCGGGGAGCTGTTTTTT
CASSPTTSAGNTGELFF
>NA|TRBJ2-7|NA|TRBV5-4
TGTGCCAGCAGCTTGGGGGCGGCGGCGATATACGAGCAGTACTTC
CASSLGAAAIYEQYF
>NA|TRBJ2-1|NA|TRBV7-8
TGTGCCAGCAGCTTAGCCGGATTCTCGTTCTTC
CASSLAGFSFF
>NA|TRBJ2-2|NA|TRBV14
TGTGCCAGCAGTCGACTTGGCCTCATCACCGGGGAGCTGTTTTTT
CASSRLGLITGELFF
>TRBD1|TRBJ2-7|NA|TRBV12-3/TRBV12-4
TGTGCCAGCAGTTACAGGGGGCAAATCGAGCAGTACTTC
CASSYRGQIEQYF
>TRBD2|TRBJ2-5|NA|TRBV10-3
TGTGCCATCAGTGAGGCAGGACCCGGGGGGGAGACCCAGTACTTC
CAISEAGPGGETQYF
>NA|TRBJ1-2|NA|TRBV29-1
TGCAGCGTTCAATTGCAGACAGACTATGGCTACACCTTC
CSVQLQTDYGYTF
>TRBD1|TRBJ2-7|NA|TRBV29-1
TGCAGCGCCCGGACAGGACCCTACGAGCAGTACTTC
CSARTGPYEQYF
>TRBD2|TRBJ2-3|NA|TRBV7-9
TGTGCCAGCAGCTTAATAACTAGCGGGAGTTCAGATACGCAGTATTTT
CASSLITSGSSDTQYF
>NA|TRBJ2-2|NA|TRBV2
TGTGCCAGCAGCGAGGCTGGGATCCAGGGGACCGGGGAGCTGTTTTTT
CASSEAGIQGTGELFF
>NA|TRBJ1-6|NA|TRBV7-9
TGTGCCAGCAGCCTAACGGTGGGGGCAAATAATTCACCCCTCCACTTT
CASSLTVGANNSPLHF
>TRBD1|TRBJ1-1|NA|TRBV10-3
TGTGCCATCAGACCGGGACAGGGGAGGGGGAACACTGAAGCTTTCTTT
CAIRPGQGRGNTEAFF
>TRBD1|TRBJ1-6|NA|TRBV7-8
TGTGCCAGCAGAAGAGGACAGGTTAGGGGCCCGAGCTCCTATAATTCACCCCTCCACTTT
CASRRGQVRGPSSYNSPLHF
>TRBD1|TRBJ1-4|NA|TRBV9
TGTGCCCCCAGCGGGGGACAGGGGGGGGAAAAACTGTTTTTT
CAPSGGQGGEKLFF
>TRBD1|TRBJ1-2|NA|TRBV19
TGTGCCAGTAGTATTGGATGGGACAGCTATGGCTACACCTTC
CASSIGWDSYGYTF
>NA|TRBJ1-2|NA|TRBV12-3/TRBV12-4
TGTGCCAGCAGTCAAGGAGGCGGCTACACCTTC
CASSQGGGYTF
>TRBD2|TRBJ2-3|NA|TRBV28
TGTGCCAGCAGTTTAGCGACTAGCGGGAGATTTGGCACAGATACGCAGTATTTT
CASSLATSGRFGTDTQYF
>TRBD2|TRBJ2-1|medium-sized|TRBV27
TGTGCCAGCAGGTTGGGACTAGCGGGAGGGATCAATGAGCAGTTCTTC
CASRLGLAGGINEQFF
>NA|TRBJ1-1|NA|TRBV5-1
TGCGCCAGCAGACAAGAGGACAGTTGGACTGAAGCTTTCTTT
CASRQEDSWTEAFF
>NA|TRBJ1-2|NA|TRBV2
TGTGCCAGCCCGACAGATAACTATGGCTACACCTTC
CASPTDNYGYTF
>NA|TRBJ1-5|NA|TRBV12-5
TGTGCTAGTGGTTTGGTAGGGGAAAAACAGGTAATCCTTAGCAATCAGCCCCAGCATTTT
CASGLVGEKQVILSNQPQHF
>NA|TRBJ2-7|NA|TRBV7-9
TGTGCCAGCAGCTTTCACGAGGATGCCCACGAGCAGTACTTC
CASSFHEDAHEQYF
>TRBD1|TRBJ1-2|NA|TRBV5-1
TGCGCCAGCAGCCTAGCGACAGGGGGTGTCTATGGCTACACCTTC
CASSLATGGVYGYTF
>NA|TRBJ1-5|NA|TRBV30
TGTGCCTGGAGTAACCAGGGAATTGGTGGTTATAGCAATCAGCCCCAGCATTTT
CAWSNQGIGGYSNQPQHF
>TRBD2|TRBJ2-3|NA|TRBV10-1
TGCGCCAGCAGTACCGGGACTAGCGGGAGCACAGATACGCAGTATTTT
CASSTGTSGSTDTQYF
>NA|TRBJ1-1|NA|TRBV29-1
TGCAGCACTCAGAGTAATATGAACACTGAAGCTTTCTTT
CSTQSNMNTEAFF
>NA|TRBJ1-1|once|TRBV6-5
TGTGCCAGCGCGGGGGCTGCTGAAGCTTTCTTT
CASAGAAEAFF